This entry describes one T cell receptor beta chain. The sample originates from a study of blood T cell repertoires in COVID-19. At the level of the study: Collection of acute and convalescent COVID-19 samples took place in the United States, Italy and Spain.

Original methodology: Amplification with reference gene primers provided the estimates of nucleated cell counts. Sequencing used immunoSEQ multiplex PCR; TCRdb keeps in-frame clones, though not all of them. V, J and clone size are taken as reported in that table, and D and trimming were inferred from the DNA itself. Among around 190,000 clones listed, about 80% were seen once. The clonotype originates from a man aged 55 to 69 with acute or convalescent COVID-19. Sequenced sample: peripheral blood.

CDR3 residues: CASSLDRGIGTEAFF. The CDR3 nucleotides read TGTGCCAGCAGTCTGGACAGGGGGATCGGAACTGAAGCTTTCTTT. The chain links TRBV7-2 to TRBJ1-1; 10 bases map to TRBD1. The CDR3 spans 15 residues. Per the germline V gene, CDR1 is SGHTA and CDR2 is FQGNSA. Germline trimming cut 6 bases from V and 5 bases from J; bases unmatched to any gene: 9.